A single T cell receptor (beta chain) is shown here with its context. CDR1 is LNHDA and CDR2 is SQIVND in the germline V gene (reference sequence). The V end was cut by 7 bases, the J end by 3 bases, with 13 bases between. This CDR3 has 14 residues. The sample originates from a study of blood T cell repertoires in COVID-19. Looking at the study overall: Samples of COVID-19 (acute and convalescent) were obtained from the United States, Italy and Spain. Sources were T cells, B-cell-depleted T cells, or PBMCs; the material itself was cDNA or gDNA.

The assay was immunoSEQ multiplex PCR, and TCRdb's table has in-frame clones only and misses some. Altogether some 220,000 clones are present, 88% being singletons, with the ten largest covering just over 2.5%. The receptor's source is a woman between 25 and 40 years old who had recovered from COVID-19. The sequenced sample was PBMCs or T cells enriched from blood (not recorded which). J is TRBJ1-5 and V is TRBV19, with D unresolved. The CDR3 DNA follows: TGTGCCAGTACTCCCCCGGGGAACAATCAGCCCCAGCATTTT. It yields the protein CASTPPGNNQPQHF. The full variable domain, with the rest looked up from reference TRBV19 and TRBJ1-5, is DGGITQSPKYLFRKEGQNVTLSCEQNLNHDAMYWYRQDPGQGLRLIYYSQIVNDFQKGDIAEGYSVSREKKESFPLTVTSAQKNPTAFYLCASTPPGNNQPQHFGDGTRLSIL.